The sequence of this TCR beta chain was determined in a study of T-cell memory formation after mild COVID-19. Study results and limitations: Certain responding clones were present in pre-infection memory, suggesting participation of cross-reactive memory.

This CDR3 contains 16 residues. CDR1 is MNHEY, CDR2 SMNVEV, per germline (reference sequence). Trimming left V 4 bases short and J 0 bases short, with 14 bases between. One entry per CDR3 protein, called by TCRdb with MiXCR from the 5' RACE reads. The table has some 160,000 distinct CDR3 sequences, roughly 30% seen once. This clonotype was seen only a few times. The antigen is undetermined. The chain is built from TRBV27 and TRBJ2-3, with D uncertain. The sample taken for sequencing was PBMCs or a T cell subset sorted from them (not recorded which). The sequence came from an adult woman who had mild COVID-19 (a few samples of this study predate the infection). Cell type and time point are not known. As DNA, the CDR3 is TGTGCCAGCAGTTCCTCGACGCCGGCGAGCACAGATACGCAGTATTTT. Amino acids: CASSSSTPASTDTQYF.